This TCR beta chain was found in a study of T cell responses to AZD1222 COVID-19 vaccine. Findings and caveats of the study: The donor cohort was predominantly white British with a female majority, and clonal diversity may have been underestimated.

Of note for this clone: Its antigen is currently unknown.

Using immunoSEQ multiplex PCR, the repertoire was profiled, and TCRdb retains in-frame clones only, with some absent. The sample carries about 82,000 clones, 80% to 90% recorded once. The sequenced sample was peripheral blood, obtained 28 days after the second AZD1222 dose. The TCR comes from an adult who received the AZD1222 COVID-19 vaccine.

The CDR3 DNA follows: TGTGCCAGTAGGATGGACATCTATGGCTACACCTTC. Its translation: CASRMDIYGYTF. This sequence joins TRBV19 and TRBJ1-2; D might be TRBD1 (5 bases). V dropped 6 bases and J dropped 4 bases, with 9 bases sitting between them. Germline V gene sequence: CDR1 LNHDA, CDR2 SQIVND (reference sequence). This CDR3 has 12 residues.